The table lists the clone carrying this T cell receptor beta chain with many counts. V gave up 8 bases and J gave up 0 bases, with 8 bases separating them. The CDR3 runs 12 residues. Germline V gene data show CDR1 as MGHDK and CDR2 as SYGVNS. TCRdb itself ran the RACE reads through MiXCR, one entry per CDR3 protein. The table lists 350,000 to 400,000 distinct CDR3 sequences, roughly 5% of them singletons. The sample comes from a study of human T cells and chemical hapten exposure. Study background: Diphenylcyclopropenone, dosed weekly to the scalp, was given to patients throughout the roughly 24-week study.

Sample time point: pre-sensitization, week 0. Indicated treatment: therapeutic diphenylcyclopropenone sensitization with weekly scalp DPC. This TCR derives from a woman between 45 and 60 years old with alopecia areata. Some clones in this sample may be carry-over from other donors' samples. This rearrangement joins TRBV25-1 to TRBJ2-7; D unresolved. Sequencing used whole blood, obtained in connection with sensitization to the hapten diphenylcyclopropenone (DPC). CDR3 loop: CASSETSYEQYF. The CDR3 DNA reads as TGTGCCAGCTCCGAGACCTCCTACGAGCAGTACTTC.